Presented here are 6 T cell receptor beta chains from one specimen sequenced in a study of blood T cells in healthy people across ages. Alongside a J-beta primer mix, a sample-barcoded 5' primer served in a second PCR lasting roughly 6 to 11 cycles. MiXCR was run by TCRdb on the 5' RACE reads, yielding one entry per CDR3 protein. In the table there are about 770,000 distinct CDR3 sequences, under 45% of which are singletons. Specimen: blood. The receptors were sampled from a man aged 55 to 69 in good health.

The chain links TRBV6-1 to TRBJ1-2; maybe TRBD1 (5 bases). The V end lost 0 bases, the J end lost 4 bases, and 12 bases lay between the germline ends. CDR3 length: 15 amino acids. Germline CDR1 and CDR2: MNHNS and SASEGT. CDR3 DNA: TGTGCCAGCAGTGAAGCGTGGCAGGACATCTATGGCTACACCTTC. Protein: CASSEAWQDIYGYTF.

This clonotype was seen a few times. CDR3 in DNA: TGCGCCAGCAGCTCGGGACTAGCGAAGAATGAGCAGTTCTTC. As protein: CASSSGLAKNEQFF. The V call is TRBV5-1, the J call TRBJ2-1; 10 nucleotides align to TRBD2. Trimming at V came to 3 bases and at J to 7 bases, leaving 4 bases not matched to a gene. CDR3 size: 14 residues. Germline V CDR1 and CDR2: SGHRS, YFSETQ.

The rearrangement links TRBV6-6 to TRBJ1-2; possible D gene TRBD1, 6 bases. There are 15 residues in the CDR3. Germline V gene lookup returns CDR1 MNHNY and CDR2 SVGAGI (reference sequence). V lost 6 bases and J 3 bases, leaving 17 bases between the germline ends. The CDR3 protein is CASSYTPDSYYGYTF. DNA of the CDR3: TGTGCCAGCAGCTATACTCCGGACAGCTACTATGGCTACACCTTC.

This clonotype was seen many times. The rearrangement links TRBV7-6 to TRBJ1-2; D gene uncertain. The CDR3 has 13 amino acids. The ends were cut back, 3 bases at V and 3 bases at J, with 8 bases in the middle. Germline loops: CDR1 SGHVS, CDR2 FNYEAQ. The CDR3 loop reads CASSFGTDYGYTF. CDR3 bases: TGTGCCAGCAGCTTCGGCACGGACTATGGCTACACCTTC.

This clonotype was detected a few times. CDR3 in DNA: TGTGCCAGCAGCCGCCTAGGACTAGCGGGGGGGTACCAAGAGACCCAGTACTTC. This encodes CASSRLGLAGGYQETQYF. This chain connects TRBV3-1 to TRBJ2-5, with 15 bases aligning to TRBD2. From germline, CDR1 is LGHDT and CDR2 YNNKEL (reference sequence). CDR3 length: 18 amino acids. V dropped 4 bases and J dropped 0; count of bases not matched to a gene: 6.

The rearrangement uses TRBV9 and TRBJ2-3; 8 bases agree with TRBD2. V shed 5 bases and J 3 bases; nucleotides not matched to a gene: 11. Germline CDR1 and CDR2: SGDLS and YYNGEE. The CDR3 extends over 16 amino acids. CDR3 nucleotides: TGTGCCAGCAGGTCTCGGGAGGGAGGAGGTACAGATACGCAGTATTTT. Amino acids: CASRSREGGGTDTQYF.